The clone carrying this TCR beta chain appeared a few times. Antigen: not known. The data were taken from a study of identical twins. General study results and limits: Invariant MAIT and iNKT cells could partly confound zero-insertion analyses. Low generation probability was overrepresented in out-of-frame alpha sequences shared by twins. Weaker excess twin sharing was observed in beta out-of-frame sequences.

Using its own MiXCR run on the 5' RACE reads, TCRdb lists one record per CDR3 protein. The table lists some 500,000 distinct CDR3 sequences, roughly 13% of them singletons. Germline values: CDR1 LGHNA, CDR2 YSLEER. This CDR3 is 17 amino acids long. Trimming took 0 bases from V and 0 from J, leaving 12 bases between them. Separately, the same data were catalogued under a study of yellow fever vaccine responses in identical twins.

This clonotype was obtained from a woman aged 18-30 years in good health. The rearrangement joins TRBV4-3 to TRBJ2-4; no firm D call. The sample consisted of CD4+ T cells sorted from blood. The CDR3 DNA reads as TGCGCCAGCAGCCAAGATTCCCCTATGCTAGCCAAAAACATTCAGTACTTC. Its translation: CASSQDSPMLAKNIQYF.